This T cell receptor (beta chain) was captured by sequencing in a study of blood T cell repertoires in COVID-19. Study at large: Samples taken during acute and convalescent COVID-19 were collected in the United States, Italy and Spain.

Original methodology: Nucleated cell counts were estimated from reference gene primer amplification. The assay was immunoSEQ multiplex PCR, and TCRdb's table has in-frame clones only and misses some. V and J calls and clone size are as listed in that table; D and trimming were resolved from the DNA. The sample has roughly 100,000 clones, 84% seen once. V lost 4 bases, J lost 0 bases, and 10 bases lay in between. Looked up from germline, CDR1 is SEHNR and CDR2 is FQNEAQ (reference sequence). The CDR3 runs to 15 residues. The source is a man in his 60s with acute or convalescent COVID-19. This chain connects TRBV7-9 to TRBJ2-1; a possible D gene is TRBD2 (5 bases). Material: peripheral blood. CDR3 DNA: TGTGCCAGCAGCTACGGGGTCAGCTCCTACAATGAGCAGTTCTTC. It codes for CASSYGVSSYNEQFF.